This entry concerns a single T cell receptor (beta chain). Its binding antigen is unknown. Per-base quality was not reported, and no clone a single base away is much larger than it. Ophthalmopathy patients had moderately to severely active disease, Clinical Activity Score of at least 3, NOSPECS grade of at least 4, and disease duration under 3 months. Patients with other autoimmune diseases, uncontrolled infections, pregnancy or lactation were excluded. Diagnosis relied on clinical symptoms, serum thyroxine, TRAb, thyroid ultrasound and orbital computed tomography. PBMCs were isolated from around 10 ml of fresh peripheral blood by Ficoll-Paque density gradient centrifugation. Total RNA was extracted with Trizol reagent and quality-checked on an Agilent 2100 Bioanalyzer. This entry is derived from a study of Graves' ophthalmopathy and Graves' hyperthyroidism (dated by TCRdb to 2016 to 2019). Study-level background: Peripheral blood was collected at initial diagnosis, before any treatment. TCR beta repertoire signatures were used to distinguish Graves' ophthalmopathy from Graves' hyperthyroidism and to predict progression to ophthalmopathy. In total, 120 to 150 blood samples were TCR-sequenced: fewer than 50 ophthalmopathy, over 70 hyperthyroidism and roughly 17 hyperthyroidism-to-ophthalmopathy patients. To explore V-J signatures that distinguish ophthalmopathy from hyperthyroidism, a discovery set of about 99 patients was enrolled, made up of over 40 with ophthalmopathy and some 56 with stable hyperthyroidism. An independent validation cohort was composed of fewer than 20 hyperthyroidism patients and 15 to 17 patients who later progressed from hyperthyroidism to ophthalmopathy. T-cell repertoires of thyroid tissue and blood were compared in six or seven hyperthyroidism patients. Following sample collection, hyperthyroidism patients were given methimazole at a starting dose of 30 mg daily, and ophthalmopathy patients were given high-dose intravenous methylprednisolone. The paper's findings and limits, for the study overall: The 13-signature model separated ophthalmopathy from stable hyperthyroidism with roughly 90% sensitivity and about 81% specificity in cross-validation, and 80%/75% in the test set. No statistical method was used to predetermine the sample size, and group allocation was not hidden from the investigators. Most expanded thyroid clonotypes with a frequency above 0.001 also appeared in blood, which suggests that blood repertoires may reflect the immune response in the thyroid. In validation, the model predicted ophthalmopathy progression with more than 55% sensitivity and around 72% specificity; some twelve predicted patients were CT-confirmed with GO in a median of approximately 6.2 months.

From the cysteine through the phenylalanine, the CDR3 covers 14 amino acids. Only CDR3 DNA remains: 42 bases, in frame from the first base. Trimming at the junction amounts to 5 bases on V and 2 bases on J, and the germline ends lie 13 bases apart. Via the germline V gene, CDR1 is ENHRY and CDR2 SYGVKD. TCR beta CDR3 regions were amplified from RNA transcripts for repertoire sequencing. The first round of RT-PCR was done with HTBI primers and the Qiagen OneStep RT-PCR kit, and was followed by a second round of multiplex PCR, then size selection and purification. Sequencing of the libraries was carried out on an Illumina HiSeq2000 in paired-end mode with 100 bp reads. The published analysis was carried out like this. SOAPnuke was used to process the reads, removing any read that contained adapters or uncalled bases, had a mean Phred below 15, or lacked an exact match to the constant primer or identifier. High-quality paired reads were merged with COPE v1.2.5. Unique nucleotide sequences were defined as clonotypes and aligned to IMGT TRB V, D and J references using MiTCR v1.1. Only V-J combinations with frequency above 0.0001 were analysed, covering about 99% of repertoires. A TCR clonal expansion and chaos score per V-J combination was defined as the ratio of F50 clonal expansion to chaos observed in the TCRdist matrix. Welch's t-statistics and random forest were used to narrow the features down to approximately twelve V-J combinations, which were then fed into a naive Bayes classifier. The similarity between thyroid and blood repertoires was quantified using the Morisita-Horn index. The raw public data were reprocessed by TCRdb itself: fastp quality trimming at Q25, MiXCR clonotype calling, in-frame beta chains only. Rows are unified per CDR3 protein, each entry keeping the most common DNA and genes. These V and J calls originate from TCRdb's pipeline instead of the authors' own analysis. The sample records almost 750,000 distinct CDR3 sequences, approximately 40% of which are singletons. The top ten clones comprise 40% to 55% of the sample.

The clonotype originates from an adult man with Graves' ophthalmopathy. The specimen was peripheral blood. The V and J genes are TRBV10-3 and TRBJ2-7, with no reliable assignment of the D segment. The base sequence is TGTGCCATCAGTCAGCAGGCACGACCCTACGAGCAGTACTTC. This codes for CAISQQARPYEQYF.